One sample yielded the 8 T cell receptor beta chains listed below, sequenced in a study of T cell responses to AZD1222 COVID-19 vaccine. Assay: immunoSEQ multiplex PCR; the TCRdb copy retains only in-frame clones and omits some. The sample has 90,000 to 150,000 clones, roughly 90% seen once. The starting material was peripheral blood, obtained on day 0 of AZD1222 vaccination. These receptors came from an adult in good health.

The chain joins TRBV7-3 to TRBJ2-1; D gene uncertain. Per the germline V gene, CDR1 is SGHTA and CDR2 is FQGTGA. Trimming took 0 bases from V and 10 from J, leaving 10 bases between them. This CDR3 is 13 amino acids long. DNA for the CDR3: TGTGCCAGCAGCTTAACTACAACCACCGAGCAGTTCTTC. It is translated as CASSLTTTTEQFF.

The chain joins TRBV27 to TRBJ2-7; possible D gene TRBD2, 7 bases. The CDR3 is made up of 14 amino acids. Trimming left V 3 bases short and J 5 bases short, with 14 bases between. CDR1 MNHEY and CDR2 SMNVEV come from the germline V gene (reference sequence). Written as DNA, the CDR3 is TGTGCCAGCAGTTTCTTTGGGGGGGCAAACGAGCAGTACTTC. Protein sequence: CASSFFGGANEQYF.

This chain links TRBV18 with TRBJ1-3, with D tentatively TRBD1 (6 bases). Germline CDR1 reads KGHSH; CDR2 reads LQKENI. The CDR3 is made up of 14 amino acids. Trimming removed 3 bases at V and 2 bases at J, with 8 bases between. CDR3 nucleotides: TGTGCCAGCTCACCTACAGGGACTGGAAACACCATATATTTT. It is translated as CASSPTGTGNTIYF.

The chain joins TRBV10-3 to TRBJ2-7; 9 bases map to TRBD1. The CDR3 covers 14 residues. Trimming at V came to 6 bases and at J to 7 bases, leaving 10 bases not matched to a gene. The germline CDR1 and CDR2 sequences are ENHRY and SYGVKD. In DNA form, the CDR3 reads TGTGCCATCAGGACACCGGGACAGGGTTATGAGCAGTACTTC. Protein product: CAIRTPGQGYEQYF.

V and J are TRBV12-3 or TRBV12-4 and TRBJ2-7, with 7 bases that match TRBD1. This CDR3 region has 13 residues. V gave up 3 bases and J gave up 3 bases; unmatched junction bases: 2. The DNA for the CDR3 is TGTGCCAGCAGTTTTCCAGGGGGCTACGAGCAGTACTTC. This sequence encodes CASSFPGGYEQYF.

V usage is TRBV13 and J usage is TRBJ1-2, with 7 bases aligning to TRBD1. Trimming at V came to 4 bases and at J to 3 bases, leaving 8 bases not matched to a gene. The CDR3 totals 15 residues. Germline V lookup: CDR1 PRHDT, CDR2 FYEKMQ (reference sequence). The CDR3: CASSSWDSGDYGYTF. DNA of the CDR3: TGTGCCAGCAGCTCCTGGGACAGTGGGGACTATGGCTACACCTTC.

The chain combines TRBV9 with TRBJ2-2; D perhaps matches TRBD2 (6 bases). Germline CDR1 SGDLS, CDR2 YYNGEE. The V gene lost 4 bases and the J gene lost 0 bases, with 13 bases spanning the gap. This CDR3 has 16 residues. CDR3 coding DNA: TGTGCCAGCAGCCCCTTGGGACTTCCGAACACCGGGGAGCTGTTTTTT. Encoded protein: CASSPLGLPNTGELFF.

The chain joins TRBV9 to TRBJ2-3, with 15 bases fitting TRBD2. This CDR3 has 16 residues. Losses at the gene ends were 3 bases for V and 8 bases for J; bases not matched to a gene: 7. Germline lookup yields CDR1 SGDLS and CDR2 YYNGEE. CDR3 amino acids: CASSAQGLAGGGTQYF. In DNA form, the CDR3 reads TGTGCCAGCAGCGCCCAGGGACTAGCGGGGGGAGGTACGCAGTATTTT.